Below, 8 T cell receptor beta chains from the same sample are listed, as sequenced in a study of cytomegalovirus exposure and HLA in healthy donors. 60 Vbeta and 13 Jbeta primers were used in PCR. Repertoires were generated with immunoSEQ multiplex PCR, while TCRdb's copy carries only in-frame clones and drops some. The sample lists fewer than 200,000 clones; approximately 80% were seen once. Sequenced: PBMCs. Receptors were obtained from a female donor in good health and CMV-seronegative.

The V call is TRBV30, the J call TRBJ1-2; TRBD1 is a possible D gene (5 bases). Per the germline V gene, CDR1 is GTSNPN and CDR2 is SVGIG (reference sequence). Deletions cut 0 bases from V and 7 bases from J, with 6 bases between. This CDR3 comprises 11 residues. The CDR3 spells CAWSVGAGYTF. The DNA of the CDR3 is TGTGCCTGGAGTGTAGGGGCTGGCTACACCTTC.

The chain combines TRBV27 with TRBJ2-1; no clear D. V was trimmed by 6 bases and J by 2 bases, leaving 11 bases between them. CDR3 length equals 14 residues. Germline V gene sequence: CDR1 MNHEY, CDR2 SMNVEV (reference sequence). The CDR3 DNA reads TGTGCCAGCAGCTTTCCCACACCCTACAATGAGCAGTTCTTC. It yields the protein CASSFPTPYNEQFF.

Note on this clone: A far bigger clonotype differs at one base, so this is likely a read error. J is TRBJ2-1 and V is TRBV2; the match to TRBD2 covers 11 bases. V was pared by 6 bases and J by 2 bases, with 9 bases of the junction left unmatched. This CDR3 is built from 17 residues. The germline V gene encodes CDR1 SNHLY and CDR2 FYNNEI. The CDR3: CASRPALAGEPYNEQFF. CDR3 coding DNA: TGTGCCAGCAGACCGGCACTAGCGGGAGAACCCTACAATGAGCAGTTCTTC. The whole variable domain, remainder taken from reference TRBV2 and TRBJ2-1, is EPEVTQTPSHQVTQMGQEVILRCVPISNHLYFYWYRQILGQKVEFLVSFYNNEISEKSEIFDDQFSVERPDGSNFTLKIRSTKLEDSAMYFCASRPALAGEPYNEQFFGPGTRLTVL.

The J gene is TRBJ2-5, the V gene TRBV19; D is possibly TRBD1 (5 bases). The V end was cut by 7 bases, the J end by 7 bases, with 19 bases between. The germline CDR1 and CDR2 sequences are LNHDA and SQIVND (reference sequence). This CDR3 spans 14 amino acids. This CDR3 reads CASTDGAGGRTQYF. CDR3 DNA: TGTGCCAGTACCGATGGGGCAGGCGGCCGGACCCAGTACTTC.

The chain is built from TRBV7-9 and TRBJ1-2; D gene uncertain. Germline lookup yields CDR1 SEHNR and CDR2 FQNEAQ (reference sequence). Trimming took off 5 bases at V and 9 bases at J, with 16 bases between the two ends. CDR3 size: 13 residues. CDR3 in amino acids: CASSPQTNNRYTF. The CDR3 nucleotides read TGTGCCAGCAGCCCTCAAACTAACAATCGCTACACCTTC.

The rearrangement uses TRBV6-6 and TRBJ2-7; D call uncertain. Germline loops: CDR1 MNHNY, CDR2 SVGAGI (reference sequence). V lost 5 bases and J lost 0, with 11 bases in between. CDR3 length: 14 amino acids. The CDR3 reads CASSKTVLSYEQYF. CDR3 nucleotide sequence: TGTGCCAGCAGTAAGACTGTACTCTCCTACGAGCAGTACTTC.

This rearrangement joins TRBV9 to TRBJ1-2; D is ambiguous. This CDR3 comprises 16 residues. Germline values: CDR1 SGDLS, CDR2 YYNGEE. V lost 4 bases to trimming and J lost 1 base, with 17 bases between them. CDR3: CASSPGEGASNYGYTF. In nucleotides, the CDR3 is TGTGCCAGCAGCCCCGGGGAGGGAGCCAGTAACTATGGCTACACCTTC.

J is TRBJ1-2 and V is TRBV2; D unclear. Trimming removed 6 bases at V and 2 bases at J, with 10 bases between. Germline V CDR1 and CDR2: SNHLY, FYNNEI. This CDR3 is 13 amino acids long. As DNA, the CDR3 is TGTGCCAGCAGGTTAACGGTGAACTATGGCTACACCTTC. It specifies CASRLTVNYGYTF.